These T cell receptor beta chains were read from a single sample in a study of Graves' ophthalmopathy and Graves' hyperthyroidism. One entry per CDR3 protein results from TCRdb running MiXCR on the multiplex PCR reads. Of roughly 610,000 distinct CDR3 sequences in the sample, 22% were seen once. Sequenced sample: peripheral blood. Receptor source: a woman younger than 35 with stable Graves' hyperthyroidism. Some clones in this sample may be carry-over from other donors' samples. Each CDR3 is given with its conserved first and last residue. The D gene is left open where the match is weak. Some rows mark clone size as missing; the rest say once, few, many or name a class of expanded clone.

>TRBV29-1|.|TRBJ2-5|many
TGCAGCGGCGGGGCGGGGTCTGGAGAGACCCAGTACTTC
CSGGAGSGETQYF
>TRBV11-1|TRBD2|TRBJ2-5|.
TGTGCCAGCAGCTTATTGTTCGGGAGGAGTGGGACCCAGTACTTC
CASSLLFGRSGTQYF
>TRBV28|.|TRBJ1-5|many
TGTGCCAGCAGTTTTAGGTCAGCTAATCAGCCCCAGCATTTT
CASSFRSANQPQHF
>TRBV12-3/TRBV12-4|.|TRBJ1-1|.
TGTGCCAGCAGTTCCAGATGGGAAATGAACACTGAAGCTTTCTTT
CASSSRWEMNTEAFF
>TRBV6-5|.|TRBJ1-2|.
TGTGCCAGCAGTTACGTAGCTCCAGGGCGGGGAGGCAGCTACACCTTC
CASSYVAPGRGGSYTF
>TRBV10-3|.|TRBJ1-1|many
TGTGCCATCAGTGAGGGACCCAAGAACACTGAAGCTTTCTTT
CAISEGPKNTEAFF
>TRBV28|.|TRBJ1-5|many
TGTGCCAGCAGTTTACGGTTTAATCAGCCCCAGCATTTT
CASSLRFNQPQHF
>TRBV6-1|TRBD1|TRBJ1-2|few
TGTGCCAGCAGTCCCTGGGACAGGGGACGGTCCGGCTACACCTTC
CASSPWDRGRSGYTF
>TRBV19|.|TRBJ2-7|many
TGTGCCACCGCACAGGCGAGCGGAGGCTCCTACGAGCAGTACTTC
CATAQASGGSYEQYF
>TRBV20-1|TRBD1|TRBJ2-5|many
TGCAGTGCTACCGACCTTACAGGGGTGGGAGAGACCCAGTACTTC
CSATDLTGVGETQYF
>TRBV12-3/TRBV12-4|.|TRBJ1-1|.
TGTGCCAGCAGTTGGGATCTGGGACGGGGCACTGAAGCTTTCTTT
CASSWDLGRGTEAFF
>TRBV27|TRBD2|TRBJ2-7|.
TGTGCCAGCAGTTTAAGGGGTAGCGGGACCTACGAGCAGTACTTC
CASSLRGSGTYEQYF
>TRBV9|.|TRBJ1-3|many
TGTGCCAGCAGCGTAGAGGGTTCAAACACCATATATTTT
CASSVEGSNTIYF
>TRBV15|TRBD1|TRBJ1-3|.
TGTGCCACCAGCCGGGACAGGATACCTGGAAACACCATATATTTT
CATSRDRIPGNTIYF
>TRBV19|TRBD1|TRBJ1-5|.
TGTGCCAGTAGTATTGGGACAGGGGGCGCGTATAGCAATCAGCCCCAGCATTTT
CASSIGTGGAYSNQPQHF
>TRBV5-1|.|TRBJ1-2|.
TGCGCCAGCAGCTTGGAACGACAGCGAAAGGGCGGCTACACCTTC
CASSLERQRKGGYTF
>TRBV24-1|.|TRBJ2-7|many
TGTGCCACCAGTGATGGCGGACTGAACTCCTACGAGCAGTACTTC
CATSDGGLNSYEQYF